This T cell receptor (beta chain) was recovered during a study of siplizumab effects on memory and regulatory T cells. Study-level points and caveats: To unstimulated subsets, only a minor fraction of alloreactive clones could be mapped. A mean of approximately 70% of mappable alloreactive CD4+ clones were Treg-derived with siplizumab, compared with 26.9% in controls.

Germline CDR1 MGHRA, CDR2 YSYEKL. V lost 5 bases and J lost 5; bases outside the gene matches: 8. The CDR3 length is 14 residues. Assays covered some 98,000 TCR templates per sample. Sequenced by immunoSEQ multiplex PCR; TCRdb stores in-frame clones only, minus some. The top ten hold about 15% of the sample, which has about 46,000 clones, roughly 93% seen once. Details on this clone: What it binds is not known.

This clonotype was sampled from a human donor in good health. The material sequenced was CD8+ T cells sorted from blood. J is TRBJ1-1 and V is TRBV4-1, with 7 bases fitting TRBD1. CDR3 loop: CASSLQTGRTEAFF. The CDR3 DNA is TGCGCCAGCAGCTTACAGACAGGGCGTACTGAAGCTTTCTTT.